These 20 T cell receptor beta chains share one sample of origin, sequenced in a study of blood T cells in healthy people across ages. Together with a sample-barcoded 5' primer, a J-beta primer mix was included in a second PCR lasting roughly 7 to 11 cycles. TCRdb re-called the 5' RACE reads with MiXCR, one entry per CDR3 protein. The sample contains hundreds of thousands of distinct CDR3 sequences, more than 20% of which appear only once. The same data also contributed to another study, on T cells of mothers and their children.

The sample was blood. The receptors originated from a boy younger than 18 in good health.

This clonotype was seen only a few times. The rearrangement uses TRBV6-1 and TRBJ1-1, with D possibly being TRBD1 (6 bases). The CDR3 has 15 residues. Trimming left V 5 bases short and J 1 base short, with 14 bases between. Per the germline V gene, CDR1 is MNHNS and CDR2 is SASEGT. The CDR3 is CASSSFRGANTEAFF. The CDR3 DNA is TGTGCCAGCAGTTCCTTCCGGGGGGCGAACACTGAAGCTTTCTTT.

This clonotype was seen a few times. This CDR3 is CASSFGGGAYEQYF. The CDR3 DNA reads TGTGCCAGCAGTTTCGGCGGGGGGGCGTATGAGCAGTACTTC. The chain combines TRBV12-3 or TRBV12-4 with TRBJ2-7; 9 positions agree with TRBD2. V gave up 3 bases and J gave up 7 bases; unmatched junction bases: 7. CDR3 size: 14 residues.

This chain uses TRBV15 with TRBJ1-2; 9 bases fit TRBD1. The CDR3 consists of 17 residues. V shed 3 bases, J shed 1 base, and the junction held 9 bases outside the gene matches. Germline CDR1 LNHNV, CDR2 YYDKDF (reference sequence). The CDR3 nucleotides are TGTGCCACCAGCAGGCAAAGGCGACAGGGGGGTAACTATGGCTACACCTTC. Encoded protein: CATSRQRRQGGNYGYTF.

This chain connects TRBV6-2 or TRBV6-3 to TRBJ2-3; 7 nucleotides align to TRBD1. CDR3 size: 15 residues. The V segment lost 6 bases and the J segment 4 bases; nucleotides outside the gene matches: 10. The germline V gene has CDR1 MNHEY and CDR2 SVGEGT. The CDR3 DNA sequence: TGTGCCAGCAGAAAGGGGGCGGTTGAGTCAGATACGCAGTATTTT. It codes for CASRKGAVESDTQYF.

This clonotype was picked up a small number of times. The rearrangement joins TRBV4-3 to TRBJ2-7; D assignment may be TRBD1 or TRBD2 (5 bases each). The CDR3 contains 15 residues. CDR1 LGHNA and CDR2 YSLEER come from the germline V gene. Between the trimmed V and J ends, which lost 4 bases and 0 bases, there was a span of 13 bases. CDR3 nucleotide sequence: TGCGCCAGCAGCCCTGAAGGGACGGGCTCCTACGAGCAGTACTTC. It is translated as CASSPEGTGSYEQYF.

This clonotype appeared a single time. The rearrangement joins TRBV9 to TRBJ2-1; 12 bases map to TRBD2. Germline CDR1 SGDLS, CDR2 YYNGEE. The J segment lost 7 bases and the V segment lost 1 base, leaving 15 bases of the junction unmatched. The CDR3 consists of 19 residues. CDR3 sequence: CASSVSPLRLAGVSNEQFF. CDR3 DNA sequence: TGTGCCAGCAGCGTATCTCCCCTTCGACTAGCGGGAGTATCTAATGAGCAGTTCTTC.

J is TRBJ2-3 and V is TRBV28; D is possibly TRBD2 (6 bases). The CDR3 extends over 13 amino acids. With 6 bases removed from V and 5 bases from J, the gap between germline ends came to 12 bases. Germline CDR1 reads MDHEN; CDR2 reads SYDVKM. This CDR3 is CASSGLILDTQYF. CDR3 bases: TGTGCCAGCAGCGGACTAATATTAGATACGCAGTATTTT.

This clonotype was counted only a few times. The CDR3 region has the DNA TGTGCCAGCAGCCAAGGGACAGACCTTGGCGAGCAGTACTTC. This gives the protein CASSQGTDLGEQYF. V and J are TRBV3-1 and TRBJ2-7, with D possibly matching TRBD1 (6 bases). CDR3 length: 14 amino acids. V shed 1 base and J shed 6 bases, with 13 bases lying between them. Germline-derived CDR1 and CDR2 are LGHDT and YNNKEL (reference sequence).

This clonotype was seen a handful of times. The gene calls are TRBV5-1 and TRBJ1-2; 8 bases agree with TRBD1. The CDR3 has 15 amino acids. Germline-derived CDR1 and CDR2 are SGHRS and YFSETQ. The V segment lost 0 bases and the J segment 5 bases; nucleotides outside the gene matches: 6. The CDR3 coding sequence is TGCGCCAGCAGCTTGGTGCCAGGGGGCCGGTATGGCTACACCTTC. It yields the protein CASSLVPGGRYGYTF. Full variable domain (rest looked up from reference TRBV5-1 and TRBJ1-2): KAGVTQTPRYLIKTRGQQVTLSCSPISGHRSVSWYQQTPGQGLQFLFEYFSETQRNKGNFPGRFSGRQFSNSRSEMNVSTLELGDSALYLCASSLVPGGRYGYTFGSGTRLTVV.

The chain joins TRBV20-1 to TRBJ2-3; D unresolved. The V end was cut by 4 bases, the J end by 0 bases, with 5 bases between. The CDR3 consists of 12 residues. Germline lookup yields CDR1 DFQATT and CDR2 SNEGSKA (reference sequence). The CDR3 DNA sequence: TGCAGTGCTAAGGATAGCACAGATACGCAGTATTTT. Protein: CSAKDSTDTQYF.

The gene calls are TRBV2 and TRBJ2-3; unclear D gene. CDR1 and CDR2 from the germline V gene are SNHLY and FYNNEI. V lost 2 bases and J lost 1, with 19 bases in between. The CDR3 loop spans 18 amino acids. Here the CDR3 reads CASSEHGNGYGGTDTQYF. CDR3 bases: TGTGCCAGCAGTGAACATGGGAATGGATATGGGGGCACAGATACGCAGTATTTT.

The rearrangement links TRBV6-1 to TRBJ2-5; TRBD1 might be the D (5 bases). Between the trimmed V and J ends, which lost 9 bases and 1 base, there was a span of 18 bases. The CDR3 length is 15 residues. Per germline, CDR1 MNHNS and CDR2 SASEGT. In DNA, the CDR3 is TGTGCCAGTTCGCCGCCTGGACATCCCCAAGAGACCCAGTACTTC. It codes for CASSPPGHPQETQYF.

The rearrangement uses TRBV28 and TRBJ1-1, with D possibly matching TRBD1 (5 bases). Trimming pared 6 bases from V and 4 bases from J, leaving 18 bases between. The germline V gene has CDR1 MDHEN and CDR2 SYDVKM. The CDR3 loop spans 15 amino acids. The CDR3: CASRYKQVPGTEAFF. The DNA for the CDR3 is TGTGCCAGCAGATATAAACAGGTCCCGGGCACTGAAGCTTTCTTT.

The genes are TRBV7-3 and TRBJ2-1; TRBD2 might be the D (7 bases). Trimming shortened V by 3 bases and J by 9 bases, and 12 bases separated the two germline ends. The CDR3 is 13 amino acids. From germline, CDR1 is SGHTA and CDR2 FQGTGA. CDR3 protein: CASSFQGGGEQFF. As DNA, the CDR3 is TGTGCCAGCAGCTTCCAGGGAGGGGGTGAGCAGTTCTTC. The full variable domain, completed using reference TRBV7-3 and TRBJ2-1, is GAGVSQTPSNKVTEKGKYVELRCDPISGHTALYWYRQSLGQGPEFLIYFQGTGAADDSGLPNDRFFAVRPEGSVSTLKIQRTERGDSAVYLCASSFQGGGEQFFGPGTRLTVL.

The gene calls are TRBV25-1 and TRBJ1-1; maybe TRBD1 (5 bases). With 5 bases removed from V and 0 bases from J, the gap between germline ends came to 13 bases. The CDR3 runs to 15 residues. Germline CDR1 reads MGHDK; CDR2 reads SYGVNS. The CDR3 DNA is TGTGCCAGCAGTAAGGAGGGGACCATGAACACTGAAGCTTTCTTT. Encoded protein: CASSKEGTMNTEAFF.

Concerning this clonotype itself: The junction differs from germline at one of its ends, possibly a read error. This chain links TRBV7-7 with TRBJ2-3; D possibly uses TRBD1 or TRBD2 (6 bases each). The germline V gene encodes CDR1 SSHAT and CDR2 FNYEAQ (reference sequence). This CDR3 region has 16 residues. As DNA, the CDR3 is TGTGCTAGCAGTAACGGGGGCAGTCCTAGCACAGATACGCAGTATTTT. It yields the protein CASSNGGSPSTDTQYF.

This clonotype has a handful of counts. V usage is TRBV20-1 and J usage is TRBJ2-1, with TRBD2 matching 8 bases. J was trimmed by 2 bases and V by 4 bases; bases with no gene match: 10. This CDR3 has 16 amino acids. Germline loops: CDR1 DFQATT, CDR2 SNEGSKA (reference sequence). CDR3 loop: CSAKNLAGPTYNEQFF. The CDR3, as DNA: TGCAGTGCTAAAAACTTAGCGGGACCTACCTACAATGAGCAGTTCTTC.

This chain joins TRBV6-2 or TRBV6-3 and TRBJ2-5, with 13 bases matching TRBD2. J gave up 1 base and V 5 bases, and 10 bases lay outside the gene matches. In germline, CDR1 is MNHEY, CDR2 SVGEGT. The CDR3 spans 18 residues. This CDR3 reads CASSHGLAGEQFQETQYF. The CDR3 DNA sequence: TGTGCCAGCAGTCACGGACTAGCGGGGGAGCAATTCCAAGAGACCCAGTACTTC.

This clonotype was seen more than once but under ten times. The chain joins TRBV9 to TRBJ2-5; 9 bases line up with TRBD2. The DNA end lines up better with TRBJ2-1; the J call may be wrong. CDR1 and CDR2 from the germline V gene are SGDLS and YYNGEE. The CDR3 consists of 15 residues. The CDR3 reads CASSPEGLARHEQFF. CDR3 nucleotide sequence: TGTGCCAGCAGCCCCGAGGGACTAGCTCGGCATGAGCAGTTCTTC.

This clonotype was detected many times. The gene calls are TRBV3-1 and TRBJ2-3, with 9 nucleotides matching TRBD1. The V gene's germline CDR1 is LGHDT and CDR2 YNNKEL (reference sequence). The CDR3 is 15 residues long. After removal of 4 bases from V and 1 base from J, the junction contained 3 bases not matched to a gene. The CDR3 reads CASSPRTGGTDTQYF. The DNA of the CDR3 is TGTGCCAGCAGCCCCCGGACAGGGGGCACAGATACGCAGTATTTT.